The clone carrying this T cell receptor beta chain turned up a few times. The CDR3 is made up of 13 amino acids. Germline V gives CDR1 MDHEN, CDR2 SYDVKM. V was trimmed by 2 bases and J by 7 bases, leaving 9 bases between them. Method: immunoSEQ multiplex PCR; TCRdb's copy keeps in-frame clones and lacks some. The table lists about 96,000 clones, roughly 90% of them singletons. The record originates from a study of T cell responses to AZD1222 COVID-19 vaccine. This chain connects TRBV28 to TRBJ2-4; the D call may be TRBD1 or TRBD2 (5 bases each). The specimen comprised peripheral blood, sampled on day 0 of AZD1222 vaccination. The clonotype was recovered from an adult in good health. This chain's CDR3 is CASSLGEGNIQYF. Written as DNA, the CDR3 is TGTGCCAGCAGTTTAGGTGAGGGGAACATTCAGTACTTC.